This T cell receptor (beta chain) derives from a study of shared clonotypes between healthy human individuals. Note on this clone: What it binds is unknown.

Clones were read by immunoSEQ multiplex PCR, and TCRdb kept only the in-frame ones, dropping some. The table shows about 600,000 clones, with around three quarters occurring only once. Overall study findings and caveats: Researchers sampled blood only, noting tissue repertoires likely differ.

Around 90 million PBMCs per unsorted sample were used for genomic DNA. The sequenced sample was PBMCs. The sequence came from a woman in her 40s in good health. Some clones in this sample may be carry-over from other donors' samples.

The CDR3 DNA follows: TGTGCCAGCAGCTCCTGGGGTAGCGGGAAAACGAATGAGCAGTTCTTC. It encodes CASSSWGSGKTNEQFF. The chain has TRBV11-1 and TRBJ2-1; 8 bases match TRBD2. The CDR3 sequence is 16 residues long. V shed 4 bases and J 7 bases; nucleotides not matched to a gene: 12. Germline assignment: CDR1 SGHAT and CDR2 FQDESV (reference sequence).